This T cell receptor (beta chain) was recorded in a study of T-cell reconstitution after alpha-beta-depleted transplantation in children. Study-wide findings and caveats: Hyperexpanded clones declined; after one year, newly produced T cells mostly supplied diversity.

Germline assignment: CDR1 LNHDA and CDR2 SQIVND (reference sequence). V dropped 7 bases and J dropped 4 bases, with 7 bases sitting between them. This CDR3 has 11 residues. Unique molecular identifiers featured in how the TCRbeta library was prepared. MiXCR, applied by TCRdb to the PCR reads, yields one record per CDR3 protein. Here the sample spans almost 500,000 distinct CDR3 sequences, 10% to 13% being singletons. Remarks on this clonotype: Its antigen is unidentified.

This receptor was identified in a child younger than 10 with inherited bone marrow failure, due to receive a stem cell transplant. The chain couples TRBV19 to TRBJ1-1; unclear D gene. The material sequenced was PBMCs, taken before TCRalphabeta/CD19-depleted stem cell transplant. CDR3: CASKHSTEAFF. The CDR3 DNA is TGTGCCAGTAAGCACAGCACTGAAGCTTTCTTT.